This note documents a single T cell receptor beta chain sequence. Antigen: not known. The sample belongs to a study of cytomegalovirus exposure and HLA in healthy donors. Study results and limitations: 87-base-pair reads could not separate some V segments, including TRBV6-2 and TRBV6-3. The authors enumerated roughly 160 TCR beta chains as linked to cytomegalovirus. The authors reported that TCR beta sequences could predict HLA-A and HLA-B alleles. These predictions were accurate for most subjects in the first cohort.

PCR employed 60 Vbeta and 13 Jbeta primers. Repertoires were generated with immunoSEQ multiplex PCR, while TCRdb's copy carries only in-frame clones and drops some. The sample lists 110,000 or so clones; about 69% were seen once. Germline CDR1 SGHDT, CDR2 YYEEEE. Deletions cut 3 bases from V and 0 bases from J, with 7 bases between. CDR3 length equals 13 residues. This rearrangement joins TRBV5-6 to TRBJ2-7, with D possibly TRBD1 on 5 matching bases. The material sequenced was PBMCs. This clonotype was obtained from a man aged 35-49 years in good health and CMV-seronegative. The CDR3 spells CASSYTGSYEQYF. The CDR3 DNA is TGTGCCAGCAGCTACACAGGCTCCTACGAGCAGTACTTC.